The clone carrying this T cell receptor (beta chain) appeared a single time. Its antigen is still unknown. There are 16 residues in the CDR3. Germline CDR1 reads SEHNR; CDR2 reads FQNEAQ (reference sequence). Trimming left V 5 bases short and J 0 bases short, with 11 bases between. The sample is drawn from a study of OX40 agonist ivuxolimab in advanced cancers. The study, taken as a whole, reports: Mean expanded clone counts were higher in CD8+ than CD4+ T cells. Clonal expansion from baseline to week 6 occurred in both CD4+ and CD8+ T cells.

Using immunoSEQ multiplex PCR, the repertoire was profiled, and TCRdb retains in-frame clones only, with some absent. The data contain about 83,000 clones, around 85% of them seen just once; the ten biggest clones take up under 8%. The sequence derives from an adult with an advanced solid tumor such as melanoma, head and neck, liver or kidney cancer. This chain joins TRBV7-9 and TRBJ2-6; TRBD1 might be the D (6 bases). The material was CD4+ or CD8+ T cells sorted from blood, obtained in a trial of the OX40 agonist ivuxolimab. For the CDR3, the DNA is TGTGCCAGCAGCCCATCAGGGGTCTCTGGGGCCAACGTCCTGACTTTC. It translates to CASSPSGVSGANVLTF.